This TCR beta chain appears in the sequencing data of a study of T cells after yellow fever vaccination. Study-wide points: Most clones from primary vaccination were detected again post-booster (approximately 96% CD4, more than 85% CD8). One caveat is that FACS-sorted repertoires could contain abundant clonotypes contaminating from the bulk population. Though it reached lower strength, the secondary response hit its peak faster, day 5 versus 15.

This clonotype turned up a few times. The target antigen is unknown. The TCR cDNA carried a universal primer site and UMIs from 5'RACE template switching. In TCRdb, the 5' RACE reads were re-called with MiXCR into one record per CDR3 protein. The sample lists approximately 330,000 distinct CDR3 sequences, about 4% occurring once. Source: PBMCs, taken 5 days after the yellow fever booster vaccination. The sequence came from a man between 18 and 29 years old who received the YFV17D yellow fever vaccine.

CDR3 DNA sequence: TGCGCCAGCAGCCAAGTCGACAGGGCAGTTAGGTCGGGCCAAGAGACCCAGTACTTC. This translates into CASSQVDRAVRSGQETQYF. V usage is TRBV4-1 and J usage is TRBJ2-5; the match to TRBD1 covers 7 bases. Germline V gives CDR1 MGHRA, CDR2 YSYEKL. The CDR3 spans 19 residues. J lost 1 base, V lost 1 base, and 15 bases had no gene match.